This T cell receptor (beta chain) came from a study of T-cell memory formation after mild COVID-19. Study-level results: A balance of CD4 and CD8 characterized clones contracting day 15 to 85, whereas later expanders leaned CD4+.

5'RACE with constant-segment primers built TCRalpha and TCRbeta cDNA libraries with UMIs. TCRdb processed the 5' RACE reads anew with MiXCR; each CDR3 protein has one entry. The sample has about 190,000 distinct CDR3 sequences, around 20% seen once. Concerning this clonotype itself: Its target is unknown.

Germline V CDR1 and CDR2: MNHEY, SVGAGI. The CDR3 is 13 amino acids. The V end lost 2 bases, the J end lost 9 bases, and 11 bases lay between the germline ends. The gene calls are TRBV6-5 and TRBJ1-5; D ambiguous. This sequence originates from an adult woman who had mild COVID-19 (a few samples of this study predate the infection). Cell type and time point are not known. The specimen sequenced was PBMCs or a T cell subset sorted from them (not recorded which). For the CDR3, the DNA is TGTGCCAGCAGTTACACGGTCGGGGTGCCCCAGCATTTT. Translating it yields CASSYTVGVPQHF.